Given below is one T cell receptor (beta chain) in context. The data were obtained in a study of cytomegalovirus exposure and HLA in healthy donors. Study context: Earlier sequencing of 200 million or so T cells yielded roughly 100 million unique TCR beta sequences.

In the PCR, 60 Vbeta and 13 Jbeta primers were used. Profiling relied on immunoSEQ multiplex PCR, and the TCRdb table lists in-frame clones only, not all of them. The sample has a few hundred thousand clones, roughly 80% seen once. V was pared by 1 base and J by 4 bases, with 16 bases between. The CDR3 length is 16 residues. Germline lookup yields CDR1 ENHRY and CDR2 SYGVKD. Sample: PBMCs. V gene TRBV10-3 combines with J gene TRBJ2-5; D possibly corresponds to TRBD2 (6 bases). The sequence came from a girl under 10 years old in good health and CMV-seronegative. The CDR3 sequence: CAISEWGRLTPETQYF. DNA of the CDR3: TGTGCCATCAGTGAGTGGGGGAGGTTGACCCCAGAGACCCAGTACTTC.